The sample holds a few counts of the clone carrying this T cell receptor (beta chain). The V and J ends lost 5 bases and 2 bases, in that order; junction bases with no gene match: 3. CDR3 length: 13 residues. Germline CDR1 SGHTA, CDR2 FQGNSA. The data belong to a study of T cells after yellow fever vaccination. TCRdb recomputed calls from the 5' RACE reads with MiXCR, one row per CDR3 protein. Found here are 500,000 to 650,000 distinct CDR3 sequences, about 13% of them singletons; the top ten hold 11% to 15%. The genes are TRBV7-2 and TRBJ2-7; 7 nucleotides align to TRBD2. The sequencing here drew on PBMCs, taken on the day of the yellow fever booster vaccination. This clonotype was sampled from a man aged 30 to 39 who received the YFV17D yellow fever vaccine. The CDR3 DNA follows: TGTGCCAGCAGCCAGCGGGGTACCTACGAGCAGTACTTC. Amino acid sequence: CASSQRGTYEQYF.